The table lists the clone carrying this T cell receptor (beta chain) with a few counts. Its antigen remains unknown. The sample comes from a study of beta chain features in type 1 diabetes. Study at large: Over all samples combined, 90 million to 140 million sorted cells were examined. Study-wide results and caveats: Type 1 diabetes patients had moderately but significantly shorter TCRB CDR3s in all four CD4+ subsets. In cDNA sequencing, cells with high TCR expression could be over-represented.

Every bit of the isolated RNA underwent reverse transcription, so sequencing read expressed TCRB transcripts. Repertoires were generated with immunoSEQ multiplex PCR, while TCRdb's copy carries only in-frame clones and drops some. The sample lists under 900,000 clones, roughly 15% occurring once. Without exception, sorted populations had purity beyond 98%. The V end was cut by 4 bases, the J end by 2 bases, with 18 bases between. CDR1 and CDR2 from the germline V gene are MDHEN and SYDVKM. The CDR3 spans 17 residues. The TCR was taken from a woman aged 18 to 35 in good health. The source material was naive CD4+ T cells from blood. The chain joins TRBV28 to TRBJ1-5, with D hard to call. CDR3 sequence (DNA): TGTGCCAGCAGTTCCCTACATTCGGGCGGTGGCAATCAGCCCCAGCATTTT. Its protein is CASSSLHSGGGNQPQHF.